This TCR beta chain originates from a study of blood T cell repertoires in COVID-19. Study at large: Nucleic acid was either cDNA or gDNA, and it came from T cells, B-cell-depleted T cells, or PBMCs.

The Seattle patients joined while their infection was active and were tracked longitudinally afterward. This clone has a single count. Original data processing: Estimates of nucleated cell counts were drawn from the amplification of reference gene primers. Using immunoSEQ multiplex PCR, the repertoire was profiled, and TCRdb retains in-frame clones only, with some absent. V and J calls plus clone size are reproduced from that table; the DNA served to infer D and trimming. Of about 230,000 clones in the sample, more than 80% were seen once. The CDR3 contains 14 residues. CDR1 is SGHTA and CDR2 is FQGNSA in the germline V gene. V lost 2 bases, J lost 3 bases, and 10 bases lay in between.

Material for sequencing was peripheral blood. This sequence joins TRBV7-2 and TRBJ1-1; maybe TRBD1 (5 bases). The receptor comes from a man aged 30 to 45 with COVID-19, enrolled during active disease. The chain's CDR3 is CASSLKQAHTEAFF. The CDR3 nucleotides are TGTGCCAGCAGCTTAAAACAGGCGCACACTGAAGCTTTCTTT.